This T cell receptor (beta chain) was captured by sequencing in a study of cytomegalovirus exposure and HLA in healthy donors. Findings and caveats of the study: Earlier analysis found most TCR beta V segments productive about 87% or about 30% of the time. Sequencing probably produced one cluster of sequence variants that were highly shared.

Note on this clone: As yet, its antigen is unknown. Different DNA sequences within this sample yield the same CDR3.

Researchers ran the PCR with 60 Vbeta and 13 Jbeta primers. Clones were sequenced by immunoSEQ multiplex PCR, and TCRdb holds only the in-frame ones, with some missing. The table includes over 100,000 clones, approximately 74% detected once. Between the trimmed V and J ends, which lost 0 bases and 5 bases, there was a span of 7 bases. This CDR3 has 13 amino acids. Germline lookup yields CDR1 LGHNA and CDR2 YSLEER. This chain joins TRBV4-3 and TRBJ2-5; D remains unclear. The sequenced sample consisted of PBMCs. This sequence originates from a male donor in good health and CMV-seronegative. The chain's CDR3 is CASSQDLRETQYF. CDR3 DNA: TGCGCCAGCAGCCAAGATCTCCGGGAGACCCAGTACTTC.